These T cell receptor beta chains were read from a single sample in a study of control samples from healthy donors and cancer patients. Clones were read by immunoSEQ multiplex PCR, and TCRdb kept only the in-frame ones, dropping some. The table includes 100,000 to 150,000 clones, more than 75% detected once. The sequenced material came from blood. These receptor sequences come from a middle-aged man in good health. CDR3s include the opening cysteine and the closing phenylalanine or tryptophan. A D gene is named only where the DNA matches it firmly. The size field is filled for only some rows; it gives once, few, many or a size class.

abundance	len	v_gene	j_gene	d_gene	CDR3nt	CDR3aa
NA	16	TRBV6-1	TRBJ1-5	TRBD1	TGTGCCAGCAGTGAATTAGGCAGGGGGGCAGATCAGCCCCAGCATTTT	CASSELGRGADQPQHF
NA	13	TRBV7-2	TRBJ1-2	NA	TGTGCCAGCAGCCCGGACAGAACGTATGGCTACACCTTC	CASSPDRTYGYTF
NA	14	TRBV5-6	TRBJ1-1	NA	TGTGCCAGCAGCTTTTCGGGGTCGAACACTGAAGCTTTCTTT	CASSFSGSNTEAFF
NA	13	TRBV12-3/TRBV12-4	TRBJ1-2	NA	TGTGCCAGCAGTTTGGGGAGCCCGGATGGCTACACCTTC	CASSLGSPDGYTF
NA	14	TRBV18	TRBJ2-5	NA	TGTGCCAGCTCTAATTCATGGCAAGGCGAGACCCAGTACTTC	CASSNSWQGETQYF
NA	12	TRBV29-1	TRBJ2-5	TRBD1	TGCAGCGTTAGACAGGGGTTCGAGACCCAGTACTTC	CSVRQGFETQYF
once	15	TRBV13	TRBJ2-5	NA	TGTGCCAGCAGCTACCACCCCGGGACCTTTGGGACCCAGTACTTC	CASSYHPGTFGTQYF
NA	19	TRBV7-2	TRBJ2-3	TRBD2	TGTGCCAGCAGCTTAGTGGGCGGACTAGCGGGGGGTAGCACAGATACGCAGTATTTT	CASSLVGGLAGGSTDTQYF
NA	15	TRBV6-6	TRBJ2-3	TRBD1	TGTGCCAGCAGCTCCTCCGGGACAGGGGCAGATACGCAGTATTTT	CASSSSGTGADTQYF
NA	12	TRBV6-2/TRBV6-3	TRBJ1-4	NA	TGTGCCAGCAGTCCCGGCGGGGAAAAACTGTTTTTT	CASSPGGEKLFF
few	13	TRBV5-1	TRBJ2-2	NA	TGCGCCAGCTGCCCCGGCGAAGCCGGGGAGCTGTTTTTT	CASCPGEAGELFF
NA	18	TRBV9	TRBJ2-5	NA	TGTGCCAGCAGCGAGGGGCACTCCCCGTCATACAACCAAGAGACCCAGTACTTC	CASSEGHSPSYNQETQYF
NA	17	TRBV6-1	TRBJ1-6	NA	TGTGCCAGCAGTGCCTTACCGGGACGGAGCTCTAATTCACCCCTCCACTTT	CASSALPGRSSNSPLHF
NA	13	TRBV24-1	TRBJ2-7	NA	TGTGCCACCAGTGGCAGGGCGTCTGACGAGCAGTACTTC	CATSGRASDEQYF
NA	16	TRBV7-3	TRBJ2-2	NA	TGTGCCAGCAGCTTAACTGGGACATCGAACACCGGGGAGCTGTTTTTT	CASSLTGTSNTGELFF
NA	14	TRBV24-1	TRBJ1-2	NA	TGTGCCACCAGTGATTTCGGGAGAGGCGATGGCTACACCTTC	CATSDFGRGDGYTF
NA	14	TRBV4-2	TRBJ2-1	NA	TGTGCCAGCAGCCAAGAACAGGGAATCTATGAGCAGTTCTTC	CASSQEQGIYEQFF
NA	14	TRBV10-1	TRBJ2-2	TRBD1	TGCGCCAGCAGTGGACAGGGATTGGGCGGGGAGCTGTTTTTT	CASSGQGLGGELFF
NA	15	TRBV4-3	TRBJ1-1	NA	TGCGCCAGCAGCCAAGATGGGAAGGGGAACACTGAAGCTTTCTTT	CASSQDGKGNTEAFF
NA	17	TRBV5-6	TRBJ2-3	NA	TGTGCCAGCAGCTGGGGTCCCCCGGGGAGGAGCACAGATACGCAGTATTTT	CASSWGPPGRSTDTQYF
NA	16	TRBV4-3	TRBJ1-3	NA	TGCGCCAGCAGCCAAGATATGAGCCCGTGGGGGAACACCATATATTTT	CASSQDMSPWGNTIYF
NA	12	TRBV5-1	TRBJ2-1	NA	TGCGCCAGCAGCTTGTTGTCTCTAGGGCAGTTCTTC	CASSLLSLGQFF
NA	15	TRBV11-3	TRBJ1-1	TRBD1	TGTGCCAGCAGCCGTTTGGGACAGACGAACACTGAAGCTTTCTTT	CASSRLGQTNTEAFF
NA	14	TRBV6-5	TRBJ2-5	TRBD1	TGTGCCAGCAGCCCCCGACAGGGAGTTGGGACCCAGTACTTC	CASSPRQGVGTQYF
few	13	TRBV2	TRBJ2-2	NA	TGTGCCAGCAGTCCTGAATCGAGGGGGGAGCTGTTTTTT	CASSPESRGELFF
NA	15	TRBV4-3	TRBJ1-2	NA	TGCGCCAGCAGCCAAGATTTGGCGGAAGGTTACGGCTACACCTTC	CASSQDLAEGYGYTF